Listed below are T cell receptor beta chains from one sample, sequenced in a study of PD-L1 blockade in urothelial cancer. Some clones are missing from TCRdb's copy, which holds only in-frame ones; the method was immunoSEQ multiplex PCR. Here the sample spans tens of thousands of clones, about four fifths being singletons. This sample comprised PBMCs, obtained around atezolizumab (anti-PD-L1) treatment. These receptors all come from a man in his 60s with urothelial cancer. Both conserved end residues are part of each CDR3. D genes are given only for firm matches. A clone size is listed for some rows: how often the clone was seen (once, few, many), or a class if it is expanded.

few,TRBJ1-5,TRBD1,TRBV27,TGTGCCAGCAGTTCACAGGGGGTAGGTCAGCCCCAGCATTTT,CASSSQGVGQPQHF
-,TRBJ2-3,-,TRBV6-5,TGTGCCAGCAGTTACGGGCAGCTAGATACGCAGTATTTT,CASSYGQLDTQYF
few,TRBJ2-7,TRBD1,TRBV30,TGTGCCACAGGACAGGGGGCCTACGAGCAGTACTTC,CATGQGAYEQYF
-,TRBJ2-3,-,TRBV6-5,TGTGCCAGCAGTCGCGGCGGCAGCTACACAGATACGCAGTATTTT,CASSRGGSYTDTQYF
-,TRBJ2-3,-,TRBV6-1,TGTGCCAGCAGTGTCAGACAGGACACAGATACGCAGTATTTT,CASSVRQDTDTQYF
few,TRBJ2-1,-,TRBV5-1,TGCGCCAGCAGCTTGGTTCAGGGATACTACAATGAGCAGTTCTTC,CASSLVQGYYNEQFF
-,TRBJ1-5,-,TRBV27,TGTGCCAGCAGTTCGGAGGTTAATCAGCCCCAGCATTTT,CASSSEVNQPQHF
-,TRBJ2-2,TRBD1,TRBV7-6,TGTGCCAGCAGCTTAGAGGGGGCTGGCGGGGAGCTGTTTTTT,CASSLEGAGGELFF
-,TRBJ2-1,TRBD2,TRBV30,TGTGCCTGGAGTGCCGGGGGGAACAATGAGCAGTTCTTC,CAWSAGGNNEQFF
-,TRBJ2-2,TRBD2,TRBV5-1,TGCGCCAGCAGCTTGGTTCCCGGCGGGGGGGCTACCGGGGAGCTGTTTTTT,CASSLVPGGGATGELFF
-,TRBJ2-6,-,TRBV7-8,TGTGCCAGCAGCCGTACAGCTGCTGGGGCCAACGTCCTGACTTTC,CASSRTAAGANVLTF
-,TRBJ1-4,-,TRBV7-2,TGTGCCAGCAGCGACGACGCGGCGGTAACTAATGAAAAACTGTTTTTT,CASSDDAAVTNEKLFF
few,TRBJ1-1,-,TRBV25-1,TGTGCCAGCAGTGATGGAGGCAGGACTGAAGCTTTCTTT,CASSDGGRTEAFF
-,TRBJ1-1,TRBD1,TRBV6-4,TGTGCCAGCAGCCACGGAGACAGGGCTGAAGCTTTCTTT,CASSHGDRAEAFF
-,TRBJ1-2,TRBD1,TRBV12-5,TGTGCTAGTGGTTTGGGGACAGGGGGCGCGGGTAACTATGGCTACACCTTC,CASGLGTGGAGNYGYTF
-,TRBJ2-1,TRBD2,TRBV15,TGTGCCACCAGCAGAGATACGGGGGGGTCTGTAGGTTCCTACAATGAGCAGTTCTTC,CATSRDTGGSVGSYNEQFF
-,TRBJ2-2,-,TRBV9,TGTGCCAGCAGCGTCGAAGGGACTGGCAACACCGGGGAGCTGTTTTTT,CASSVEGTGNTGELFF
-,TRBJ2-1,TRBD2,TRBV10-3,TGTGCCATCAGTGACCGGGAGGGCCTGAATGAGCAGTTCTTC,CAISDREGLNEQFF
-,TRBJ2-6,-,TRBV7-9,TGTGCCAGCAGCTTTTCGGGAGCTGGGGCCAACGTCCTGACTTTC,CASSFSGAGANVLTF
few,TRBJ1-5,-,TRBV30,TGTGCCTGGAGTAGCGAGGCCTTAGGTCAGCCCCAGCATTTT,CAWSSEALGQPQHF
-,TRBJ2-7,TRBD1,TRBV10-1,TGCGCCAGCAGTGGAGAATTGACAGGGGGCAGCTACGAGCAGTACTTC,CASSGELTGGSYEQYF
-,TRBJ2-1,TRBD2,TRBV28,TGTGCCAGCAGTTTAACTAGCGGGAGGGCCAATGAGCAGTTCTTC,CASSLTSGRANEQFF
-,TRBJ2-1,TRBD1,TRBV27,TGTGCCACCCCCAGGGGGTTTGCCTACAATGAGCAGTTCTTC,CATPRGFAYNEQFF
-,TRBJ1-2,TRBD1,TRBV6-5,TGTGCCAGCATAGGAGACAGGGGGCAAGGCTACACCTTC,CASIGDRGQGYTF
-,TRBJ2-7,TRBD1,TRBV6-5,TGTGCCAGCAGTTCTGCGCCGGGACAGGCAATCTACGAGCAGTACTTC,CASSSAPGQAIYEQYF
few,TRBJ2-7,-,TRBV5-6,TGTGCCAGCAGCTCGGCCTACGAGCAGTACTTC,CASSSAYEQYF
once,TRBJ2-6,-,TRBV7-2,TGTGCCAGCAGCTTAGGCAGGTTGACGGCATCTGGGGCCAACGTCCTGACTTTC,CASSLGRLTASGANVLTF
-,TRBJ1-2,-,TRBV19,TGTGCCAGTAGTCGTTCACAGGGAGACGGCTACACCTTC,CASSRSQGDGYTF
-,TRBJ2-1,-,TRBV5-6,TGTGCCAGCAGCTTGGTGGACTGGAACAACAATGAGCAGTTCTTC,CASSLVDWNNNEQFF
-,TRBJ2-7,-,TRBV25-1,TGTGCCAGCAGTGAATATGGGGCCGGGTCCGAGCAGTACTTC,CASSEYGAGSEQYF
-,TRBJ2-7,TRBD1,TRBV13,TGTGCCAGCAGCGTAGACAGGGGGCACGAGCAGTACTTC,CASSVDRGHEQYF
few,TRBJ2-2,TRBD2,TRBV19,TGTGCCAGTAGCAATAGCGGGCCGAACACCGGGGAGCTGTTTTTT,CASSNSGPNTGELFF
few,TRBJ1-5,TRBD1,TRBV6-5,TGTGCCAGCAGTCCTGACAGGGGTGGCAATCAGCCCCAGCATTTT,CASSPDRGGNQPQHF
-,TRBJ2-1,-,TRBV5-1,TGCGCCAGCAGCTTGGTTGCGGGATCTTACAATGAGCAGTTCTTC,CASSLVAGSYNEQFF
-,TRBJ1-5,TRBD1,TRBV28,TGTGCCAGCAGTAATACAGGGGGCGGACAGCCCCAGCATTTT,CASSNTGGGQPQHF
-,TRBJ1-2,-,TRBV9,TGTGCCAGCAGCGCAGACAGGAGAGGGTATGGCTACACCTTC,CASSADRRGYGYTF
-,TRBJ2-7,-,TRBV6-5,TGTGCCAGCAGTAGCCAGGGCAGGGGTTCCTACGAGCAGTACTTC,CASSSQGRGSYEQYF
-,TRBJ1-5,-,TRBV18,TGTGCCAGCTCACTAGGAGGTGGCAATCAGCCCCAGCATTTT,CASSLGGGNQPQHF
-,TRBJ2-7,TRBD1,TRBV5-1,TGCGCCAGCAGCTTGACGGGACAGGGGGCGAGCGGCGAGCAGTACTTC,CASSLTGQGASGEQYF
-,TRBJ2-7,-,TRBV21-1,TGTGCCAGCATCGAACAGAGTAACTCCTACGAGCAGTACTTC,CASIEQSNSYEQYF
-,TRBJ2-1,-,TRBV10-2,TGCGCCAGCAGGGTGGGCCCGAACTCCTACAATGAGCAGTTCTTC,CASRVGPNSYNEQFF
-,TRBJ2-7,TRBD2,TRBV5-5,TGTGCCAGCAGCTTGGAGGGGAGGGAGCACGAGCAGTACTTC,CASSLEGREHEQYF
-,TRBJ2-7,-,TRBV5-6,TGTGCCAGCAGCGCCGGGGGCTACGAGCAGTACTTC,CASSAGGYEQYF
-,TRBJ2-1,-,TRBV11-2,TGTGCCAGCAGCTTAGGAACGGGATACTCCTACAATGAGCAGTTCTTC,CASSLGTGYSYNEQFF
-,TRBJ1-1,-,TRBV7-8,TGTGCCAGCAGCTTAGGGAGATCGAACACTGAAGCTTTCTTT,CASSLGRSNTEAFF
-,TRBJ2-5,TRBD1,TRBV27,TGTGCCAGCAGGGGCGGACAGGCTGGGACCCAGTACTTC,CASRGGQAGTQYF